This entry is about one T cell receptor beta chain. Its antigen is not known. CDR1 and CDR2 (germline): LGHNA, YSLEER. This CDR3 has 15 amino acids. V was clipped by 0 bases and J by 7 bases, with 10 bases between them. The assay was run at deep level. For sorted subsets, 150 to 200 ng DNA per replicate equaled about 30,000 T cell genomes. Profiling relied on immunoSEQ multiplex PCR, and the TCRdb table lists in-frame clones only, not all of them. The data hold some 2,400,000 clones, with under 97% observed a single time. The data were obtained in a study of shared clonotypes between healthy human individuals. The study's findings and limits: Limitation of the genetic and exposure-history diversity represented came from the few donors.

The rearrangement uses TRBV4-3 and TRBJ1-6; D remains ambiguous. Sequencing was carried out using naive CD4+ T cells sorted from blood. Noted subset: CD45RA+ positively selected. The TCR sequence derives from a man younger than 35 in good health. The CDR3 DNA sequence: TGCGCCAGCAGCCAAGAACCGGACGGAAATTCACCCCTCCACTTT. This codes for CASSQEPDGNSPLHF.